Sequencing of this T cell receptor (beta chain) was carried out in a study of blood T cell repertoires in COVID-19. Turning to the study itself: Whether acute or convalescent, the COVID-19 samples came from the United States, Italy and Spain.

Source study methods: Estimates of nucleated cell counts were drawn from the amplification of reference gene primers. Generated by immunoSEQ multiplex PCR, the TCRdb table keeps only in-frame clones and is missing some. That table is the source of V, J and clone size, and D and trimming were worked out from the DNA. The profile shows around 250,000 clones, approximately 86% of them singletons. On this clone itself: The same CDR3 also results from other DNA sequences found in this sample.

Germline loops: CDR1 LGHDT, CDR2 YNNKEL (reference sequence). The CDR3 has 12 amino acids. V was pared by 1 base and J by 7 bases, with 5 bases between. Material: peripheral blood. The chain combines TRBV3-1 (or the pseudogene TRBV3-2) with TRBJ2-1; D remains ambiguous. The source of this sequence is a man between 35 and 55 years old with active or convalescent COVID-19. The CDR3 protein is CASSQGANEQFF. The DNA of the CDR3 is TGTGCCAGCAGCCAAGGCGCGAATGAGCAGTTCTTC.